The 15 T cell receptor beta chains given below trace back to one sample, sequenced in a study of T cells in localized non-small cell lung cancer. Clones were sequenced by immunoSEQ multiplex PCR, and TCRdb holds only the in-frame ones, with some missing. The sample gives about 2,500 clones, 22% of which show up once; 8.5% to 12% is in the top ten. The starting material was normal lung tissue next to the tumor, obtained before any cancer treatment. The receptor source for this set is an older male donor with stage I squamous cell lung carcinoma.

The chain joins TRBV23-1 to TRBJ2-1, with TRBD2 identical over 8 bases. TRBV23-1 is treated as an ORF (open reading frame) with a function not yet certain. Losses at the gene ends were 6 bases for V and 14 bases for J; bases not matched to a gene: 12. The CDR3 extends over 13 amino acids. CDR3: CASSLEAGEREFF. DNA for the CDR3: TGCGCCAGCAGCCTTGAAGCGGGAGAGAGAGAGTTCTTC.

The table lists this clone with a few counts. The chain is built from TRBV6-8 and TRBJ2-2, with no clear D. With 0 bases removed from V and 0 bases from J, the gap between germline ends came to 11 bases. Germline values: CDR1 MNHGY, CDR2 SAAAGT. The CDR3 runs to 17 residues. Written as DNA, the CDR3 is TGTGCCAGCAGTTACTCGAGGCGACAACCGAACACCGGGGAGCTGTTTTTT. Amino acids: CASSYSRRQPNTGELFF.

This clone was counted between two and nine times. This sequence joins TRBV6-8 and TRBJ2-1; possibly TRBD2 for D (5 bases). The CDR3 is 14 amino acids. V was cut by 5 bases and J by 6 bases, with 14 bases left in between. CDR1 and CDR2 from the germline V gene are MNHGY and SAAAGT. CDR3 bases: TGTGCCAGCAGTCGGGGTCAGGCCAGCAATGAGCAGTTCTTC. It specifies CASSRGQASNEQFF.

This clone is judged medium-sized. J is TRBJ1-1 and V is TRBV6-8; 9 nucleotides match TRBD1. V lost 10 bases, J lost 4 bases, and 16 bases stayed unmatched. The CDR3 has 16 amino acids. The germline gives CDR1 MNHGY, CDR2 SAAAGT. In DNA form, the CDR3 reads TGTGCCATCTCGGCTACAGGGGGCGCGGAAGTCACTGAAGCTTTCTTT. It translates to CAISATGGAEVTEAFF.

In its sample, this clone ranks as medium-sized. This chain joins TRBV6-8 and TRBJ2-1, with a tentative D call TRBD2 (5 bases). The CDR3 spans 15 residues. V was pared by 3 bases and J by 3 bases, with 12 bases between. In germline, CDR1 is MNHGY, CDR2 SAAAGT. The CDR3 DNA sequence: TGTGCCAGCAGTTATGGTGGGAGCCTCTACAATGAGCAGTTCTTC. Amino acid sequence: CASSYGGSLYNEQFF.

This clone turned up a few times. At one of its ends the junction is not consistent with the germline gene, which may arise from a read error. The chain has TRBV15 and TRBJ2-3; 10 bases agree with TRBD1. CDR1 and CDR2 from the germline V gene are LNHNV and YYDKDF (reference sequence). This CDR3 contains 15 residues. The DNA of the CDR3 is TGTGCCACCAGCGGAGACAGGGGGCCGGGAGATACGCAGTATTTT. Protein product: CATSGDRGPGDTQYF.

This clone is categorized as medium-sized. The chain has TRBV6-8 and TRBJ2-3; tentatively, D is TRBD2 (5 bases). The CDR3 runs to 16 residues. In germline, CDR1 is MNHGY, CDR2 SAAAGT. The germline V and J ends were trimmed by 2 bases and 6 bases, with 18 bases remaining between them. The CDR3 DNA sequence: TGTGCCAGCAGTTACATAGGGCGGGTGGCCCCGGATACGCAGTATTTT. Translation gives CASSYIGRVAPDTQYF.

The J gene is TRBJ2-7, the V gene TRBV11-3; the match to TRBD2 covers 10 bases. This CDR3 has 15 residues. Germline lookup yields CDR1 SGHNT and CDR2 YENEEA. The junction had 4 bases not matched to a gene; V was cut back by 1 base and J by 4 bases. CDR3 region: CASSLGLAGVYEQYF. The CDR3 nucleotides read TGTGCCAGCAGCTTAGGGCTAGCGGGGGTGTACGAGCAGTACTTC.

The CDR3 region has the DNA TGCAGCGTCCGGACAGGGGGAGGTGGCGAGCAGTACTTC. Translating it yields CSVRTGGGGEQYF. The chain recombines TRBV29-1 with TRBJ2-7; 10 nucleotides match TRBD1. CDR3 length equals 13 residues. Germline loops: CDR1 SQVTM, CDR2 ANQGSEA. Trimming cost V 6 bases and J 6 bases; bases outside gene matches: 8.

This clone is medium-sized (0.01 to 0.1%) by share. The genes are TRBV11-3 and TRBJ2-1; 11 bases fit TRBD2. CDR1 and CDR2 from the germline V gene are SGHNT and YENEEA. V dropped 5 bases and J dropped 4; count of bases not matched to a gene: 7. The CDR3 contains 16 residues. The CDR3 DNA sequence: TGTGCCAGCAGCGCCACTCTAGCGGGGGGATACAATGAGCAGTTCTTC. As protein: CASSATLAGGYNEQFF. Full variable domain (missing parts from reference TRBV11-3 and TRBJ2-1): EAGVVQSPRYKIIEKKQPVAFWCNPISGHNTLYWYLQNLGQGPELLIRYENEEAVDDSQLPKDRFSAERLKGVDSTLKIQPAELGDSAVYLCASSATLAGGYNEQFFGPGTRLTVL.

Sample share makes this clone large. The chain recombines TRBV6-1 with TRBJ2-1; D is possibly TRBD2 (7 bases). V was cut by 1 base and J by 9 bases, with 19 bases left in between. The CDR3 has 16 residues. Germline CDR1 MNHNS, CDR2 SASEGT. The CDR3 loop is CASSEEGGGRKGEQFF. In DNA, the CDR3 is TGTGCCAGCAGTGAAGAGGGGGGCGGGAGAAAAGGTGAGCAGTTCTTC.

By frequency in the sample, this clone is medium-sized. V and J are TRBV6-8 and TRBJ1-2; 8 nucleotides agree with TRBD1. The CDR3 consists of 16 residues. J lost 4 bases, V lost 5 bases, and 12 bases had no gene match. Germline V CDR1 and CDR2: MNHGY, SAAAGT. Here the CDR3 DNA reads TGTGCCAGCAGTCCGATAACCGGGACAGGTTCCTATGGCTACACCTTC. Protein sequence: CASSPITGTGSYGYTF.

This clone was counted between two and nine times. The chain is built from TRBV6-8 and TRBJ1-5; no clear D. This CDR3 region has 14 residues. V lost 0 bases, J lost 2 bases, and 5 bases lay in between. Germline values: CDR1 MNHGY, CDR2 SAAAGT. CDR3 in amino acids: CASSYSMGNQPQHF. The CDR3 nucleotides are TGTGCCAGCAGTTACTCGATGGGCAATCAGCCCCAGCATTTT.

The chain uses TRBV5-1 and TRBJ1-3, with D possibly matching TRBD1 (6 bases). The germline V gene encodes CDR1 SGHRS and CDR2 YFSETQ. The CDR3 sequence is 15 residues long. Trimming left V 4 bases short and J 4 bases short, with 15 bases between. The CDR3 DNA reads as TGCGCCAGCAGCCGAGACAGGACCGCCGGAAACACCATATATTTT. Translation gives CASSRDRTAGNTIYF.

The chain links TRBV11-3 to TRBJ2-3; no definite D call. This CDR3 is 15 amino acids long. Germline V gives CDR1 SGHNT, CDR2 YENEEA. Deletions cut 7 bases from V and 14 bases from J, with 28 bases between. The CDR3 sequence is CASTTRLLSRAPLYF. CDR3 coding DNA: TGTGCCAGCACCACTCGCCTGCTTTCAAGGGCTCCGTTGTATTTT.